This T cell receptor beta chain was recorded in a study of identifying expanded T cells in peripheral blood. Study-level findings and limits: Clone count variance between roughly two-week samples rose with total template count. Over two and four weeks, about 15 and 19 clones changed, versus approximately 1.2 between replicates.

Losses at the gene ends were 2 bases for V and 4 bases for J; bases not matched to a gene: 5. This CDR3 has 15 residues. From germline, CDR1 is MNHEY and CDR2 SVGAGI. During the collection period, no donor immune events like infections were recorded. Profiling relied on immunoSEQ multiplex PCR, and the TCRdb table lists in-frame clones only, not all of them. The sample yields 97,000 or so clones, around 89% seen once. On this clone: The antigen is not known.

This TCR was recovered from a person aged 18 to 69 in good health. The rearrangement links TRBV6-5 to TRBJ2-7, with 10 bases matching TRBD1. Sequencing input: blood. This CDR3 reads CASSYETGGVYEQYF. The CDR3 DNA is TGTGCCAGCAGTTACGAGACAGGGGGCGTGTACGAGCAGTACTTC.